This section outlines one TCR beta chain sequence together with its context. These data originate in a study of OX40 agonist ivuxolimab in advanced cancers. Assay: immunoSEQ multiplex PCR; the TCRdb copy retains only in-frame clones and omits some. The sample includes roughly 100,000 clones, around nine tenths of them seen just once. V lost 0 bases to trimming and J lost 5 bases, with 20 bases between them. The CDR3 has 18 amino acids. Germline-derived CDR1 and CDR2 are SGHRS and YFSETQ. The sequencing used CD4+ or CD8+ T cells sorted from blood, collected in a trial of the OX40 agonist ivuxolimab. The sequence derives from an adult with an advanced solid tumor such as melanoma, head and neck, liver or kidney cancer. V and J are TRBV5-1 and TRBJ2-2; maybe TRBD1 (6 bases). Here the CDR3 DNA reads TGCGCCAGCAGCTTGGGAGCCAGAGGGGGTGGGGTTACCGGGGAGCTGTTTTTT. It specifies CASSLGARGGGVTGELFF.